This T cell receptor beta chain comes out of a study of cytomegalovirus exposure and HLA in healthy donors. Regarding this clone: Antigen specificity is unknown.

The J segment lost 0 bases and the V segment lost 5 bases, leaving 7 bases of the junction unmatched. CDR3 length: 16 residues. Per the germline V gene, CDR1 is SGHVS and CDR2 is FNYEAQ. Study-wide points: Later, TCR association rates were found to vary by HLA locus, highest for DRB1 and lowest for HLA-C. Most observed TCR sequences were rare, whereas some public TCRs were detected in many donors. The authors enumerated some 170 TCR beta chains as linked to cytomegalovirus.

The PCR used 60 Vbeta and 13 Jbeta primers. The protocol was immunoSEQ multiplex PCR, while the TCRdb copy is restricted to in-frame clones and leaves out a portion. Of 150,000 or so clones listed, 80% are singletons. The receptor comes from a woman between 40 and 50 years old in good health and CMV-seropositive. Source material: PBMCs. This chain connects TRBV7-6 to TRBJ2-4; 7 bases line up with TRBD1. Written as DNA, the CDR3 is TGTGCCAGCAGCCTCGGGACAGCCCTAGCCAAAAACATTCAGTACTTC. Translated, it gives CASSLGTALAKNIQYF. Complete variable domain (other parts from reference TRBV7-6 and TRBJ2-4): GAGVSQSPRYKVTKRGQDVALRCDPISGHVSLYWYRQALGQGPEFLTYFNYEAQQDKSGLPNDRFSAERPEGSISTLTIQRTEQRDSAMYRCASSLGTALAKNIQYFGAGTRLSVL.